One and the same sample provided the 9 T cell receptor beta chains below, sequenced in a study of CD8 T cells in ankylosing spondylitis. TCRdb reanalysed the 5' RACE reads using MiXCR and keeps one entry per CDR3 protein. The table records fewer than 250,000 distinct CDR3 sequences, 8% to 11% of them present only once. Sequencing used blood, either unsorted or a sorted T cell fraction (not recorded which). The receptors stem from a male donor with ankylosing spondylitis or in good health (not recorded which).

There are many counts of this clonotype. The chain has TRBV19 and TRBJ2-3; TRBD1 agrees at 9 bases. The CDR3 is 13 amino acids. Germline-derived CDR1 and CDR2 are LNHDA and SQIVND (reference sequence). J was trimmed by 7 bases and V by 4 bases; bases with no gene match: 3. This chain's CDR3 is CASSTDRGYTQYF. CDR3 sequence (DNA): TGTGCCAGTAGTACGGACAGGGGATATACGCAGTATTTT.

The CDR3 loop is CASSPPGQEAFF. For the CDR3, the DNA is TGTGCCAGCTCACCGCCGGGACAGGAAGCTTTCTTT. This rearrangement joins TRBV18 to TRBJ1-1, with 7 positions matching TRBD1. V lost 3 bases, J lost 8 bases, and 3 bases stayed unmatched. CDR1 and CDR2 (germline): KGHSH, LQKENI. The CDR3 has 12 residues.

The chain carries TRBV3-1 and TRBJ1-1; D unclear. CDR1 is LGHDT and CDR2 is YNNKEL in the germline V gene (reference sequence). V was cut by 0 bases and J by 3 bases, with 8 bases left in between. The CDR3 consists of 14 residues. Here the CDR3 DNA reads TGTGCCAGCAGCCAAGATGAGGGTTACACTGAAGCTTTCTTT. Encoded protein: CASSQDEGYTEAFF.

The CDR3 DNA sequence: TGTGCCAGCAGCCATCGTTCACTACAGACAGATACGCAGTATTTT. Protein product: CASSHRSLQTDTQYF. This chain links TRBV5-4 with TRBJ2-3; no reliable D call. Germline V gives CDR1 SGHNT, CDR2 YYREEE (reference sequence). V lost 4 bases and J lost 3, with 15 bases in between. This CDR3 contains 15 residues.

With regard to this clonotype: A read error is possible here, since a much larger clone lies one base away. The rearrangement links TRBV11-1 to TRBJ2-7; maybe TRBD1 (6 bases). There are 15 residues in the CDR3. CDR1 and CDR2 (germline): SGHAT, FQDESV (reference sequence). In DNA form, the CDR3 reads TGTGTCAGCAGCTTAGCAGGGGTCCTAACCTACGAGCAGTACTTC. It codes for CVSSLAGVLTYEQYF.

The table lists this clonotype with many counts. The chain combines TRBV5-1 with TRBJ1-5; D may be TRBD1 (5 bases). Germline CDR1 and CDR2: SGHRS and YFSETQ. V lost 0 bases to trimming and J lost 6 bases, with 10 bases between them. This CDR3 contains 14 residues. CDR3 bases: TGCGCCAGCAGCTTGGCCGGGGGTGCTCAGCCCCAGCATTTT. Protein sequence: CASSLAGGAQPQHF.

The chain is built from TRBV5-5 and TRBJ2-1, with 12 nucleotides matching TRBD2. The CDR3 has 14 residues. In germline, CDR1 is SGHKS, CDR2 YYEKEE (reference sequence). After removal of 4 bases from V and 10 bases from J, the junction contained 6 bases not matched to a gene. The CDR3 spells CASSLRLAGDEQFF. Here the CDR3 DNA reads TGTGCCAGCAGCCTAAGACTAGCGGGAGACGAGCAGTTCTTC.

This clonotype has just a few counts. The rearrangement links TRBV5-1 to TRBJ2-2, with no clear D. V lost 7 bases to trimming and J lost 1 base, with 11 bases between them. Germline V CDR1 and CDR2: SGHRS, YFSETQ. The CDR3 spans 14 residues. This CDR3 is CASEEMGNTGELFF. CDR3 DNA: TGCGCCAGCGAAGAGATGGGGAACACCGGGGAGCTGTTTTTT.

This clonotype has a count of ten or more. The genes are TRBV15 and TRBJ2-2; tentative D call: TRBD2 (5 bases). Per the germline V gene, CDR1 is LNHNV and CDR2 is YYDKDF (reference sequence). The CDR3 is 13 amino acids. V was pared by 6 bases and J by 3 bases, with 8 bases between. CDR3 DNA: TGTGCCACCAGTACCGGGGACACCGGGGAGCTGTTTTTT. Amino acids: CATSTGDTGELFF.